This T cell receptor (beta chain) was recovered during a study of a mutant IDH1 vaccine in newly diagnosed glioma. Study-level background: Patients, over weeks 1, 3, 5, 7, 11, 15, 19 and 23, received a total of eight vaccinations. Vaccinations were initiated 4-6 weeks following radiotherapy alone, or were given together with temozolomide cycles.

Time point: week 23, last vaccination. What each vaccine dose contained was 300 ug of mutant IDH1 20-mer peptide, accompanied by topical imiquimod. The astrocytomas were IDH1-mutant, ATRX-negative, and WHO grade 3 or 4. Findings and limits, study-wide: Vaccine-induced responses were seen in roughly 93% of patients, spanning several MHC alleles.

Sequenced by immunoSEQ multiplex PCR; TCRdb stores in-frame clones only, minus some. The sample holds 70,000 to 90,000 clones; 65% to 90% are singletons and the top ten take over 2%. There are 14 residues in the CDR3. Trimming cost V 3 bases and J 6 bases, with 11 bases left between them. Per the germline V gene, CDR1 is MDHEN and CDR2 is SYDVKM. Points on this clone: The antigen remains unidentified.

This chain joins TRBV28 and TRBJ1-4, with unresolved D. The material sequenced was PBMCs, taken from a glioma patient whose treatment included an IDH1 peptide vaccine. The sequence was collected from a young man with glioma. Some clones in this sample may be carry-over from other donors' samples. The CDR3 DNA sequence: TGTGCCAGCAGTTTCTCACCCAGCTATGAAAAACTGTTTTTT. It specifies CASSFSPSYEKLFF.